Listed below are T cell receptor beta chains from one sample, sequenced in a study of OX40 agonist ivuxolimab in advanced cancers. Libraries were prepared by immunoSEQ multiplex PCR; TCRdb keeps only in-frame clonotypes and omits some of them. In the table there are more than 80,000 clones, approximately 91% of which are singletons. Source: CD4+ or CD8+ T cells sorted from blood, taken in a trial of the OX40 agonist ivuxolimab. The receptor set was obtained from an adult with an advanced solid tumor such as melanoma, head and neck, liver or kidney cancer. Both conserved end residues are trimmed from each CDR3. Each record gives: clone size, V gene, J gene, CDR3 protein. Only part of the rows carry a size: once, few, many, or a class if the clone is expanded.

>once|TRBV30|TRBJ2-2
AWSEQGRTGELF
>once|TRBV9|TRBJ1-6
ASSVGTGLDSPLH
>-|TRBV2|TRBJ2-5
ASSEKRSVETQY
>once|TRBV7-9|TRBJ2-1
ASSKSGLAINKNEQF
>-|TRBV2|TRBJ2-7
ASSGTGLAGGEQY
>-|TRBV18|TRBJ2-3
ASSPRTGGTDTQY
>-|TRBV5-1|TRBJ2-1
ASSLMGGTSSYNEQF
>-|TRBV11-2|TRBJ2-3
ASSLRWATDTQY
>-|TRBV5-6|TRBJ2-5
ASSRIRQDQETQY
>-|TRBV6-1|TRBJ1-1
ASKERGRRTEAF
>-|TRBV18|TRBJ1-1
ASSPSGGRTEAF
>-|TRBV2|TRBJ1-1
ASSGRHLGTEAF
>-|TRBV11-2|TRBJ2-2
ASSLGGRATGELF
>-|TRBV25-1|TRBJ1-1
ASSDRDIFEAF
>-|TRBV5-1|TRBJ2-5
ASSLVPSEETQY
>-|TRBV7-2|TRBJ1-2
ASSLNTVDGYT
>-|TRBV23-1|TRBJ2-5
ASTRRGDQETQY
>-|TRBV5-1|TRBJ2-2
ASRDSITGELF
>-|TRBV19|TRBJ1-2
ASSIPRNDRGRGYT
>-|TRBV18|TRBJ1-3
ASSLGTRRSGNTIY
>-|TRBV7-2|TRBJ2-5
ASSPPGYGGAGETQY
>-|TRBV19|TRBJ1-4
ASSITGNEKLF
>once|TRBV11-2|TRBJ2-3
ASSFNTADTQY
>-|TRBV18|-
ASSPQGGYEQY
>once|TRBV5-6|TRBJ1-6
ASSQRTGWDSPLH
>-|TRBV19|TRBJ2-1
ASSIPGLAGAEQF
>-|TRBV5-1|TRBJ2-2
ASTLRRADTGELF
>-|TRBV5-1|TRBJ2-1
ASSSRDRVYNEQF
>-|TRBV7-2|TRBJ1-2
ASTLQFGGVLYGYT
>-|TRBV21-1|TRBJ2-2
ARGDRCTGELF
>-|TRBV6-6|TRBJ1-5
ASSYSARANQPQH
>-|TRBV5-1|TRBJ1-4
ASSSTGGVGEKLF
>-|TRBV7-8|TRBJ1-3
ASSSAILAGNTIY
>-|TRBV6-1|TRBJ1-5
ASSYRGSNQPQH
>-|TRBV2|TRBJ1-1
ASSRSRGTVTEAF
>-|TRBV6-5|TRBJ2-1
ASSFYNEQF
>-|TRBV11-2|TRBJ2-5
ASSYLGGTQY
>-|TRBV11-2|TRBJ2-1
ASSLQGYEQF
>-|TRBV30|TRBJ2-7
AWMGGRGLGVYEQY
>-|TRBV9|TRBJ2-2
AGSRSGRGSNTGELF
>-|TRBV7-2|TRBJ1-3
ASSLGQLSGNTIY
>-|TRBV18|TRBJ2-7
ASSPFAQGPHEQY
>few|TRBV6-6|TRBJ2-1
ASSWSNNEQF
>-|TRBV5-1|TRBJ1-2
ASRWTGVFDGYT
>-|TRBV6-1|TRBJ2-3
ASNDYSDTQY
>-|TRBV5-8|TRBJ1-5
ASSPRQGTGPQH
>-|TRBV2|TRBJ2-7
ASGLASASSYEQY
>-|TRBV7-2|TRBJ1-4
ASSPRTGVDEKLF
>-|TRBV14|TRBJ1-5
ASSLGGQGVQPQH
>-|TRBV2|TRBJ1-1
ASSARQGNTEAF
>-|TRBV7-2|TRBJ2-1
ASSLMGSGEQF
>-|TRBV19|TRBJ2-7
ASSTGDHTEQY
>-|TRBV5-1|TRBJ1-4
ASSLTLGVGEKLF
>-|TRBV7-3|TRBJ1-1
ASSLSRQNTEAF